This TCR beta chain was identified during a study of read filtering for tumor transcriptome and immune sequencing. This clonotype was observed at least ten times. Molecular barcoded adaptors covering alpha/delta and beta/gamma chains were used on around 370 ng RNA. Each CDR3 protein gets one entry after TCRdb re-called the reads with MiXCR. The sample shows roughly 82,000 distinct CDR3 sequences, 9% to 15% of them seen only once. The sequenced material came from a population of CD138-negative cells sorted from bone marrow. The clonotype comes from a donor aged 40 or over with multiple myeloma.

CDR3 in DNA: TGCGCCAGCAGCGTCGCGGGTACAGGGCTCGGGGAGCTGTTTTTT. Translating it yields CASSVAGTGLGELFF. J is TRBJ2-2 and V is TRBV5-1; a weak D match, TRBD1 (6 bases). Germline V CDR1 and CDR2: SGHRS, YFSETQ. The CDR3 runs to 15 residues. Trimming took 4 bases from V and 7 from J, leaving 17 bases between them.